Listed here is a single T cell receptor (beta chain). This CDR3 contains 14 residues. Looked up from germline, CDR1 is LGHNA and CDR2 is YNFKEQ. Trimming pared 1 base from V and 4 bases from J, leaving 10 bases between. The authors isolated at least 6.5 million PBMCs per sample. The sample originates from a study of blood T cells in healthy people across ages. A sample-barcoded 5' primer and a J-beta primer mix were used in a second PCR of roughly 7 to 12 cycles. MiXCR, applied by TCRdb to the 5' RACE reads, yields one record per CDR3 protein. The repertoire holds some 900,000 distinct CDR3 sequences, with about 48% as singletons.

The sequence was obtained from a man between 25 and 39 years old in good health. The sample was blood. This rearrangement joins TRBV4-2 to TRBJ1-2, with a weak D call TRBD1 (5 bases). CDR3 in DNA: TGTGCCAGCAGCCAAGCAGGGCAGCCCTATGGCTACACCTTC. This sequence encodes CASSQAGQPYGYTF.